The 18 T cell receptor beta chains given below trace back to one sample, sequenced in a study of cytomegalovirus exposure and HLA in healthy donors (dated by TCRdb to 2017 to 2019). Library method: the immunoSEQ multiplex PCR assay. The multiplex PCR relied on a mix of 60 forward primers for TCR Vbeta segments and 13 reverse primers for TCR Jbeta segments. TCRdb retrieved this table from immuneACCESS and kept in-frame rearrangements only. Not all clones are present; in checked studies, unresolved V genes account for under half, and no reason is known for the remainder. The table for this sample lists 150,000 to 200,000 clones; 80% to 85% of them were counted only once. Roughly 4.5% of the sample rests with the top ten. The sequenced sample was PBMCs. Receptors were obtained from a man over 45 in good health and CMV-seropositive.

The chain combines TRBV2 with TRBJ1-6; 7 nucleotides match TRBD1. This CDR3 contains 14 residues. With 6 bases clipped from V and 7 bases from J, the junction kept 6 bases outside the gene matches. Germline CDR1 is SNHLY and CDR2 is FYNNEI. CDR3 region: CASSKRQGNSPLHF. CDR3 sequence (DNA): TGTGCCAGCAGCAAAAGACAGGGCAATTCACCCCTCCACTTT.

V and J are TRBV30 and TRBJ1-2; D might be TRBD1 (6 bases). This CDR3 spans 12 amino acids. CDR1 is GTSNPN, CDR2 SVGIG, per germline (reference sequence). V lost 6 bases to trimming and J lost 1 base, with 9 bases between them. CDR3 amino acids: CACRQDNYGYTF. CDR3 nucleotides: TGTGCCTGCAGACAGGATAACTATGGCTACACCTTC.

This chain uses TRBV10-3 with TRBJ1-6; D is undetermined. The length of the CDR3 is 13 residues. Germline V gene lookup returns CDR1 ENHRY and CDR2 SYGVKD. Trimming removed 4 bases at V and 9 bases at J, with 10 bases between. The CDR3 coding sequence is TGTGCCATCAGTGGGCTCGAGGCTTCACCCCTCCACTTT. Protein sequence: CAISGLEASPLHF.

The genes are TRBV13 and TRBJ2-7; the match to TRBD1 covers 8 bases. V trimming: 4 bases; J trimming: 3 bases; junction bases outside the gene matches: 5. This CDR3 has 14 residues. Germline CDR1 PRHDT, CDR2 FYEKMQ (reference sequence). CDR3 DNA: TGTGCCAGCAGCTCCCGGGACAGGTTCTACGAGCAGTACTTC. This codes for CASSSRDRFYEQYF.

The chain links TRBV19 to TRBJ2-7, with D perhaps TRBD1 (5 bases). Germline V gene data show CDR1 as LNHDA and CDR2 as SQIVND (reference sequence). The V end lost 1 base, the J end lost 3 bases, and 13 bases lay between the germline ends. CDR3 length: 15 amino acids. CDR3 coding DNA: TGTGCCAGTAGTATAGTAGCCCAGGGTAACTACGAGCAGTACTTC. It is translated as CASSIVAQGNYEQYF.

The chain has TRBV5-4 and TRBJ1-4, with 9 bases identical to TRBD1. J gave up 8 bases and V 3 bases, and 5 bases lay outside the gene matches. Germline V gives CDR1 SGHNT, CDR2 YYREEE (reference sequence). The CDR3 is 14 residues long. CDR3 protein: CASSSTGGAEKLFF. Written as DNA, the CDR3 is TGTGCCAGCAGCTCGACAGGGGGAGCAGAAAAACTGTTTTTT.

A few counts support this clone. The gene calls are TRBV7-9 and TRBJ2-1, with 7 positions matching TRBD1. Germline V lookup: CDR1 SEHNR, CDR2 FQNEAQ (reference sequence). J lost 7 bases, V lost 5 bases, and 2 bases had no gene match. CDR3 length: 12 amino acids. The CDR3 loop reads CASSLQGNEQFF. The CDR3 bases are TGTGCCAGCAGCCTACAGGGGAATGAGCAGTTCTTC.

The chain combines TRBV15 with TRBJ1-2, with 8 bases that match TRBD1. CDR1 LNHNV and CDR2 YYDKDF come from the germline V gene (reference sequence). This CDR3 is built from 17 residues. J lost 2 bases, V lost 1 base, and 9 bases had no gene match. CDR3 DNA: TGTGCCACCAGCAGAGTGGGGCAGGGGGCCCTCAACTATGGCTACACCTTC. Protein sequence: CATSRVGQGALNYGYTF.

The chain recombines TRBV6-1 with TRBJ1-5, with D uncertain. CDR1 is MNHNS and CDR2 is SASEGT in the germline V gene. The CDR3 extends over 14 amino acids. V lost 2 bases, J lost 5 bases, and 10 bases lay in between. The CDR3 nucleotides read TGTGCCAGCAGTGAAAATGACGAGGATCAGCCCCAGCATTTT. Translated: CASSENDEDQPQHF.

This sequence joins TRBV21-1 and TRBJ2-7; TRBD1, the table's D call, lacks a check against the DNA. TRBV21-1 is a pseudogene. The CDR3 runs to 16 residues. CDR3 sequence (DNA): TGTGCCAGCAGCACCAAGGGACAGTCCAGCTCCTACGAGCAGTACTTC. Encoded protein: CASSTKGQSSSYEQYF.

The V and J genes are TRBV7-3 and TRBJ2-2; TRBD2 is a possible D gene (6 bases). The CDR3 is 13 residues long. Germline V lookup: CDR1 SGHTA, CDR2 FQGTGA. Trimming cost V 3 bases and J 5 bases, with 7 bases left between them. Written as DNA, the CDR3 is TGTGCCAGCAGCTTCGGGGGAACCGGGGAGCTGTTTTTT. Translated, it gives CASSFGGTGELFF.

The V gene is TRBV19, the J gene TRBJ1-5; tentatively, D is TRBD1 (6 bases). Germline V gives CDR1 LNHDA, CDR2 SQIVND (reference sequence). This CDR3 is 16 amino acids long. Trimming left V 0 bases short and J 0 bases short, with 9 bases between. CDR3 DNA sequence: TGTGCCAGTAGTATAGAGGGGGCATATAGCAATCAGCCCCAGCATTTT. Amino acid sequence: CASSIEGAYSNQPQHF.

J is TRBJ2-5 and V is TRBV28, with a tentative D call TRBD2 (7 bases). Trimming removed 6 bases from V and 3 bases from J, with 11 bases in between. This CDR3 spans 13 amino acids. CDR1 and CDR2 (germline): MDHEN, SYDVKM. The CDR3 reads CASRRGLKETQYF. Here the CDR3 DNA reads TGTGCCAGCAGGCGGGGGCTCAAAGAGACCCAGTACTTC.

This clone was seen a single time. J is TRBJ1-3 and V is TRBV5-4; no clear D gene. Trimming left V 3 bases short and J 0 bases short, with 10 bases between. The germline CDR1 and CDR2 sequences are SGHNT and YYREEE (reference sequence). The CDR3 totals 15 residues. CDR3 in DNA: TGTGCCAGCAGCTCCGCCCAGAACTCTGGAAACACCATATATTTT. It codes for CASSSAQNSGNTIYF.

V and J are TRBV7-2 and TRBJ2-3; D gene uncertain. V shed 5 bases and J shed 2 bases, with 11 bases lying between them. The V gene's germline CDR1 is SGHTA and CDR2 FQGNSA. CDR3 length: 14 amino acids. Here the CDR3 DNA reads TGTGCCAGCAGCCTGGCCTCATACACAGATACGCAGTATTTT. Its protein is CASSLASYTDTQYF.

The chain employs TRBV27 and TRBJ2-7; 9 bases agree with TRBD2. This CDR3 has 14 amino acids. The germline V gene has CDR1 MNHEY and CDR2 SMNVEV (reference sequence). V lost 3 bases and J lost 3; bases outside the gene matches: 3. CDR3 sequence: CASSFVAGVYEQYF. Here the CDR3 DNA reads TGTGCCAGCAGTTTTGTAGCGGGAGTCTACGAGCAGTACTTC.

The rearrangement uses TRBV2 and TRBJ1-4, with TRBD1 matching over 10 bases. The CDR3 runs to 16 residues. V lost 6 bases and J lost 3; bases outside the gene matches: 7. The V gene's germline CDR1 is SNHLY and CDR2 FYNNEI. The chain's CDR3 is CASSLTGGTANEKLFF. The CDR3 nucleotides read TGTGCCAGCAGCCTGACAGGGGGCACAGCTAATGAAAAACTGTTTTTT.

The sample holds a few counts of this clone. V and J are TRBV6-6 and TRBJ1-1, with D perhaps TRBD1 (5 bases). CDR1 and CDR2 from the germline V gene are MNHNY and SVGAGI (reference sequence). The CDR3 loop spans 14 amino acids. Trimming pared 7 bases from V and 5 bases from J, leaving 17 bases between. In DNA, the CDR3 is TGTGCCAGCACTTTTCCCCAGGGAGGAACTGAAGCTTTCTTT. Residues: CASTFPQGGTEAFF.